One T cell receptor (beta chain) is described in this entry. Data came from immunoSEQ multiplex PCR; TCRdb stores just in-frame clones and leaves some out. The sample holds 250,000 to 300,000 clones; approximately 90% are singletons and the top ten take approximately 2%. Seattle's enrolled individuals joined amid active infection and were then monitored longitudinally. These data originate in a study of blood T cell repertoires in COVID-19. The source is a woman aged 25 to 39 with COVID-19, enrolled during active disease. Input material: peripheral blood.

The CDR3 DNA is TGTGCCAGCAGTGACTCGGCGGGGCCGGGCACTGAAGCTTTCTTT. Residues: CASSDSAGPGTEAFF. This chain uses TRBV6-4 with TRBJ1-1; TRBD1 is a possible D gene (5 bases). Per the germline V gene, CDR1 is MRHNA and CDR2 is SNTAGT. This CDR3 comprises 15 residues. Trimming removed 0 bases from V and 4 bases from J, with 12 bases in between.